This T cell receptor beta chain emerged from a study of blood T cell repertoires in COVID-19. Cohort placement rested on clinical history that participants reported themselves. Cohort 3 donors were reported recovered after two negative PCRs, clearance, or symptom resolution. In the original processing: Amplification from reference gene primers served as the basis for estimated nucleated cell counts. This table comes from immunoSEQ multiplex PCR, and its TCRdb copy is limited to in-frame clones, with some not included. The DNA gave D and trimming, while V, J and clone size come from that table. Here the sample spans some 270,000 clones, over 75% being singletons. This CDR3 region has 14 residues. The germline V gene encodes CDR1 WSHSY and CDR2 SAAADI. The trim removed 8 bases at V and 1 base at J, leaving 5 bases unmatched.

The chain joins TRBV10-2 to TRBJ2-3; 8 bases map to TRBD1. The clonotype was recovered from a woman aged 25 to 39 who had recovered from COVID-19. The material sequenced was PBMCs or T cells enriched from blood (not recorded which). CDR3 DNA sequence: TGCGCCAGCGACGACAGGGGAGGCACAGATACGCAGTATTTT. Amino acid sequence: CASDDRGGTDTQYF.